This T cell receptor beta chain was sequenced in a study of T cells expressing NK-cell markers. Across the study: Serological testing identified most of the eight sequenced donors as HCMV-seropositive and one as seronegative.

Looked up from germline, CDR1 is LNHNV and CDR2 is YYDKDF (reference sequence). This CDR3 is 13 amino acids long. TCRdb reprocessed the 5' RACE reads, with one entry per CDR3 protein and no DNA. This sample contains under 35,000 distinct CDR3 sequences. The V call is TRBV15, the J call TRBJ2-1; the D call from TCRdb, TRBD1, cannot be confirmed without DNA. The receptor was isolated from a woman aged 18 to 75 in good health. The specimen was blood T cells: a sorted CD56 or NKG2C T cell subset, CD4+ or CD8+ T cells, or bulk PBMC T cells (not recorded which). The chain's CDR3 is CATSRLSGGEQFF.